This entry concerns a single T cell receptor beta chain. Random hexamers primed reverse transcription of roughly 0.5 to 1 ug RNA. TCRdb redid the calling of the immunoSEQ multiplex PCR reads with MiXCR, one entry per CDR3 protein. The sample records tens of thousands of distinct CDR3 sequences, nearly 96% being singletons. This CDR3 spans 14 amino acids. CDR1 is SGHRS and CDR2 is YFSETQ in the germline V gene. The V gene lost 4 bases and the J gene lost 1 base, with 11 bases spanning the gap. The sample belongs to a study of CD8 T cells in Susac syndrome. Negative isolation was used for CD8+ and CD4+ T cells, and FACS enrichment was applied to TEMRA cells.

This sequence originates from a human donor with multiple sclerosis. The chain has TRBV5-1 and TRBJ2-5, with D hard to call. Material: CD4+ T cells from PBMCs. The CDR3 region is CASSLPGSQETQYF. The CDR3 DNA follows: TGCGCCAGCAGCCTTCCAGGAAGCCAAGAGACCCAGTACTTC.